This T cell receptor (beta chain) comes out of a study of CD8 T cells in ankylosing spondylitis. TCRdb re-analysed the 5' RACE reads in MiXCR, keeping a single row per CDR3 protein. The table lists approximately 250,000 distinct CDR3 sequences, 32% of them singletons. Only a few counts were recorded for this clonotype. V lost 6 bases, J lost 1 base, and 8 bases stayed unmatched. This CDR3 is 14 amino acids long. Germline values: CDR1 DFQATT, CDR2 SNEGSKA (reference sequence). The chain combines TRBV20-1 with TRBJ2-5, with 7 bases matching TRBD1. The sequencing input was blood, either unsorted or a sorted T cell fraction (not recorded which). This receptor was obtained from a male donor with ankylosing spondylitis or in good health (not recorded which). The CDR3 nucleotides read TGCAGTGCAAACAACCGGGACAGCCAAGAGACCCAGTACTTC. Its protein product is CSANNRDSQETQYF.